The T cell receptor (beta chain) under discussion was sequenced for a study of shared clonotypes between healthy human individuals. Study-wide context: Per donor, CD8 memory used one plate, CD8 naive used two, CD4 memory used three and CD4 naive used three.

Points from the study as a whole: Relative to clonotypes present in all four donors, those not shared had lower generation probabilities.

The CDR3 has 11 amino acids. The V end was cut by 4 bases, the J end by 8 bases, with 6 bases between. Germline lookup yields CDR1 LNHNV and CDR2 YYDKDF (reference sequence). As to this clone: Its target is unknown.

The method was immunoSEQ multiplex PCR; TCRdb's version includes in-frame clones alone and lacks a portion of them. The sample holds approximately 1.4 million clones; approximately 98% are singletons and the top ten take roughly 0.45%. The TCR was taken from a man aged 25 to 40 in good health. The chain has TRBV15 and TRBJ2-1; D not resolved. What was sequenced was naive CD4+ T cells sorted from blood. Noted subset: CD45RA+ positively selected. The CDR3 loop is CATSKEHEQFF. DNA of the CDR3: TGTGCCACCAGCAAAGAGCATGAGCAGTTCTTC.